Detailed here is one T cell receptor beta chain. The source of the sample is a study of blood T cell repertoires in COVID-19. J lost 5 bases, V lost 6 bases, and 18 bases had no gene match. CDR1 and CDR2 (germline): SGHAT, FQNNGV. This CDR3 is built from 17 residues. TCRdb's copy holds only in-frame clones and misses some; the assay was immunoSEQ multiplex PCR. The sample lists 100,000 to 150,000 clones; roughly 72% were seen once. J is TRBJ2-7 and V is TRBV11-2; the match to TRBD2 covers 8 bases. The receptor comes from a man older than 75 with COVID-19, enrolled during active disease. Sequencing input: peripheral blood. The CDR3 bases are TGTGCCAGCAGACTCGATGGGCGGTTGGTGCGGGGGGACGAGCAGTACTTC. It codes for CASRLDGRLVRGDEQYF.